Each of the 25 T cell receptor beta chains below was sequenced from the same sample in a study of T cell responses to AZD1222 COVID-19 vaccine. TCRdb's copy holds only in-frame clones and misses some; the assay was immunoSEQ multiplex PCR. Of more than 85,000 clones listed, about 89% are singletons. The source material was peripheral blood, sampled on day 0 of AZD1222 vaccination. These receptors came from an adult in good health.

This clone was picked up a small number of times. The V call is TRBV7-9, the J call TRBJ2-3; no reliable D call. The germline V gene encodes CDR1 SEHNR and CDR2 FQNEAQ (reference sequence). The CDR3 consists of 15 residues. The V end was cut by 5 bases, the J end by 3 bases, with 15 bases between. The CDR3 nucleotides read TGTGCCAGCAGCCCAGAATTTAGCCCGACAGATACGCAGTATTTT. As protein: CASSPEFSPTDTQYF.

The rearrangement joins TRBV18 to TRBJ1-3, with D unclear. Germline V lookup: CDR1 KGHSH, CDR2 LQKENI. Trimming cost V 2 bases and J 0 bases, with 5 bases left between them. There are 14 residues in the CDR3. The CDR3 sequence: CASSPRSSGNTIYF. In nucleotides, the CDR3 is TGTGCCAGCTCACCAAGAAGCTCTGGAAACACCATATATTTT.

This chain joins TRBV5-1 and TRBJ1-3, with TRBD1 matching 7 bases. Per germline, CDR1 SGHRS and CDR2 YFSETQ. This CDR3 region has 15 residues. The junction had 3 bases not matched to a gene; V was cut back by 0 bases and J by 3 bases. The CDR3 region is CASSLVGTDGNTIYF. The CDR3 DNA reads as TGCGCCAGCAGCTTGGTTGGGACAGATGGAAACACCATATATTTT.

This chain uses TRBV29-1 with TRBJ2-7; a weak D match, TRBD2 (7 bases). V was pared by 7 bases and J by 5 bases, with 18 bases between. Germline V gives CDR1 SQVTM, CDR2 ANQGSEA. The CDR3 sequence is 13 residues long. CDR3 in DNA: TGCAGCGCCGCCGGGGGGCATCGGGACGAGCAGTACTTC. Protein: CSAAGGHRDEQYF.

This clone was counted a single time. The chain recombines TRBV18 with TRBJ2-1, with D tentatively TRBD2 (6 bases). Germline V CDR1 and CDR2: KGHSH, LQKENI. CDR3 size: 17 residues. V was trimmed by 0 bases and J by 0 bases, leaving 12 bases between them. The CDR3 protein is CASSPPGSGSSYNEQFF. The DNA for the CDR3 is TGTGCCAGCTCACCACCGGGATCCGGGAGCTCCTACAATGAGCAGTTCTTC.

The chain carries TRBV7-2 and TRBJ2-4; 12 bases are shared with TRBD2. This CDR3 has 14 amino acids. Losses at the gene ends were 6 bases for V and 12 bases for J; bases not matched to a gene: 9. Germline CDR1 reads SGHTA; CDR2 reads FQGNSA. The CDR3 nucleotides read TGTGCCAGCAGGCGGACTAGCGGGGCGGCGTCTCAGTACTTC. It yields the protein CASRRTSGAASQYF.

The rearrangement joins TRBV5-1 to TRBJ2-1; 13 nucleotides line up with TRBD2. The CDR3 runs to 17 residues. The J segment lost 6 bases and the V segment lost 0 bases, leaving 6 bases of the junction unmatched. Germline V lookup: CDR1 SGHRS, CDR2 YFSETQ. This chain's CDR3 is CASSLAGGLAGSNEQFF. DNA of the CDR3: TGCGCCAGCAGCTTGGCGGGGGGACTAGCGGGGTCCAATGAGCAGTTCTTC.

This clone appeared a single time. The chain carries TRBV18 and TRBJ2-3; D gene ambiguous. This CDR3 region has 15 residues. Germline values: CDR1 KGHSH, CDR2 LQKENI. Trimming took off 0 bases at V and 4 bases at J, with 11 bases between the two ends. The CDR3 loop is CASSPPLPRSDTQYF. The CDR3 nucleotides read TGTGCCAGCTCACCACCTCTGCCGAGATCAGATACGCAGTATTTT.

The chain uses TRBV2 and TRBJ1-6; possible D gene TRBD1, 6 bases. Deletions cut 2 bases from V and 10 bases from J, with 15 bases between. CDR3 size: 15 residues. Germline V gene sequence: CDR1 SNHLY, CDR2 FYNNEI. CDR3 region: CASSEWGGAGSPLHF. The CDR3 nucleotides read TGTGCCAGCAGTGAATGGGGGGGCGCAGGGTCACCCCTCCACTTT.

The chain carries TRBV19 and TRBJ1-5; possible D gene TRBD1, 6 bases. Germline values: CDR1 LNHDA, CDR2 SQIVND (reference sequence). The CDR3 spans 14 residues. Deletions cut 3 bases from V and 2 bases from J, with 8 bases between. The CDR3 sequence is CASSIRQGNQPQHF. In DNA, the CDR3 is TGTGCCAGTAGTATTCGACAGGGCAATCAGCCCCAGCATTTT.

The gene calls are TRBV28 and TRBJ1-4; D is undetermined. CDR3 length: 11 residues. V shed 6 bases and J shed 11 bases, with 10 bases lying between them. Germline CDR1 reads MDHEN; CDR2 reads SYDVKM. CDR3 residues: CASSPNYKLFF. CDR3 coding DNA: TGTGCCAGCAGCCCCAACTATAAACTGTTTTTT.

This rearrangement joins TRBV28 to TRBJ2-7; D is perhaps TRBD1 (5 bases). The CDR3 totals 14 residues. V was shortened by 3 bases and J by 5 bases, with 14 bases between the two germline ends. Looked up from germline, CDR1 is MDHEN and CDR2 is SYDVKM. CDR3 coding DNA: TGTGCCAGCAGTTTCCAGGGCTCGACCCACGAGCAGTACTTC. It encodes CASSFQGSTHEQYF. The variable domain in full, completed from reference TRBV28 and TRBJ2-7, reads DVKVTQSSRYLVKRTGEKVFLECVQDMDHENMFWYRQDPGLGLRLIYFSYDVKMKEKGDIPEGYSVSREKKERFSLILESASTNQTSMYLCASSFQGSTHEQYFGPGTRLTVT.

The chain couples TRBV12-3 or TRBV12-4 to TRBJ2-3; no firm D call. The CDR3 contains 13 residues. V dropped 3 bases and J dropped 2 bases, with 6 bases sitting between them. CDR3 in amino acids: CASSFPNTDTQYF. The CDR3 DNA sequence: TGTGCCAGCAGTTTTCCAAACACAGATACGCAGTATTTT.

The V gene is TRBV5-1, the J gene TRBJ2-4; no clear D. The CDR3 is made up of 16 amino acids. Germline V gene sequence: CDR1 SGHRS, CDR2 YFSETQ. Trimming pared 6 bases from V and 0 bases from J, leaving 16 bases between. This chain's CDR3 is CASTPSTVQAKNIQYF. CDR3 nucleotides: TGCGCCAGCACCCCTTCCACAGTGCAAGCCAAAAACATTCAGTACTTC.

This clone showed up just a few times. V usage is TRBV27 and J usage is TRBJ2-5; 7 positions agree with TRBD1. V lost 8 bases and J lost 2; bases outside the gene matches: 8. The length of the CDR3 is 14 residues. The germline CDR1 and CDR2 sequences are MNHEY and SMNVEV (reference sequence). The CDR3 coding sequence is TGTGCCAGCCAGAGGGACAGATCACAAGAGACCCAGTACTTC. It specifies CASQRDRSQETQYF.

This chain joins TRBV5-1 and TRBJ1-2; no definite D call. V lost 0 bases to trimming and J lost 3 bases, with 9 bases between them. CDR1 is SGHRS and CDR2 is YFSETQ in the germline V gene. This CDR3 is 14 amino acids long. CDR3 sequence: CASSLGGKDYGYTF. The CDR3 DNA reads TGCGCCAGCAGCTTGGGCGGAAAAGACTATGGCTACACCTTC.

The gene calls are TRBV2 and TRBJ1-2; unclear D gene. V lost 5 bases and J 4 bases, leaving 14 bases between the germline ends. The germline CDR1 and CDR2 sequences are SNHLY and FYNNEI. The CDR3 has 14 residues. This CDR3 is CASSTGQSTYGYTF. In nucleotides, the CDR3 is TGTGCCAGCAGTACGGGTCAGTCGACCTATGGCTACACCTTC.

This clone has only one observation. The CDR3 spells CASSPRGGGDQPQHF. The CDR3 coding sequence is TGTGCCAGTAGTCCTCGCGGAGGGGGGGATCAGCCCCAGCATTTT. The chain is built from TRBV19 and TRBJ1-5; D is possibly TRBD1 (6 bases). V was cut by 5 bases and J by 5 bases, with 16 bases left in between. Germline CDR1 is LNHDA and CDR2 is SQIVND (reference sequence). The CDR3 runs to 15 residues.

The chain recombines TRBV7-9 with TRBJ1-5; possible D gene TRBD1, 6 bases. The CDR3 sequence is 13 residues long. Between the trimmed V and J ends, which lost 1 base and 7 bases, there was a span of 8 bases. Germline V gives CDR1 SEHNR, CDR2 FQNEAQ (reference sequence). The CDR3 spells CASSLEGEQPQHF. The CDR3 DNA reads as TGTGCCAGCAGCTTAGAGGGGGAACAGCCCCAGCATTTT.

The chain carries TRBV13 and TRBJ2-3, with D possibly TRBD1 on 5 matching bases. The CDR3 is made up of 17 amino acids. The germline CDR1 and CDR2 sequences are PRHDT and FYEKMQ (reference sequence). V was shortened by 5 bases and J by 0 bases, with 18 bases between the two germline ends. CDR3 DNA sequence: TGTGCCAGCAGCACCCAAGGGGCCGTAGGGAGCACAGATACGCAGTATTTT. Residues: CASSTQGAVGSTDTQYF.

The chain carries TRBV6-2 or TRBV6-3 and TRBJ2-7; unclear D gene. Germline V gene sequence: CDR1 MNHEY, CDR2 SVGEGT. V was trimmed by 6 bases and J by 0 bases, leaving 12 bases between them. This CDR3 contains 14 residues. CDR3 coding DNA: TGTGCCAGCAGCCCAACGCCTATCTCCTACGAGCAGTACTTC. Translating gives CASSPTPISYEQYF.

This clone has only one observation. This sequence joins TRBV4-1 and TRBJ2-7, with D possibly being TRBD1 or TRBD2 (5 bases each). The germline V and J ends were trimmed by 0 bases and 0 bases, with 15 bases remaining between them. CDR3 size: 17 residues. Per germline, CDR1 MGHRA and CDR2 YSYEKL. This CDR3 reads CASSQEQHGGASYEQYF. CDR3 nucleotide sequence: TGCGCCAGCAGCCAAGAACAGCATGGGGGTGCCTCCTACGAGCAGTACTTC.

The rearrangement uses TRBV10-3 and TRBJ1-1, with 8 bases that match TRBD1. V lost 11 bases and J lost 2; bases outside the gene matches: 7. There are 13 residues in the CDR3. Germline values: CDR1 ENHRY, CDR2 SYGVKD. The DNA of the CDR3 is TGTGCCGTCCGCGGACAGGGTAACACTGAAGCTTTCTTT. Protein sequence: CAVRGQGNTEAFF.

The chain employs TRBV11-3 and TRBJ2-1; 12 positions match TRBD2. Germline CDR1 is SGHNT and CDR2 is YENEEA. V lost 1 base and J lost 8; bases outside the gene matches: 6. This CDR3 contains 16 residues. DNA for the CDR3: TGTGCCAGCAGCTTAGGGAGGACTAGCGGGGCCGATGAGCAGTTCTTC. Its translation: CASSLGRTSGADEQFF.

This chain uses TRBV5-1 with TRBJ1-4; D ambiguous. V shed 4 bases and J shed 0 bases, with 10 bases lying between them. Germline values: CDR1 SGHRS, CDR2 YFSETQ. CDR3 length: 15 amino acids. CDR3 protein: CASSPTVPTNEKLFF. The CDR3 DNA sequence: TGCGCCAGCAGCCCGACGGTTCCAACTAATGAAAAACTGTTTTTT.